These 25 T cell receptor beta chains came from one sample sequenced in a study of identical twins. MiXCR, run by TCRdb on the 5' RACE reads, gives a single entry per CDR3 protein. There are around 450,000 distinct CDR3 sequences in the sample; over 12% occur only once, and about 0.53% lies in the top ten. This same sample was also part of a study on yellow fever vaccine responses in identical twins.

Input material: CD4+ T cells sorted from blood. The origin of the receptors is a woman under 30 in good health.

This clonotype came up once. The chain uses TRBV2 and TRBJ1-6; D remains ambiguous. CDR3 length: 15 amino acids. Trimming removed 1 base from V and 10 bases from J, with 14 bases in between. Germline V gene lookup returns CDR1 SNHLY and CDR2 FYNNEI. The CDR3 region has the DNA TGTGCCAGCAGTGAAGGCCGCAGAAAGGAATCACCCCTCCACTTT. It specifies CASSEGRRKESPLHF.

This clonotype was counted only a few times. The rearrangement uses TRBV5-1 and TRBJ1-4; 9 nucleotides line up with TRBD1. Germline-derived CDR1 and CDR2 are SGHRS and YFSETQ. V lost 3 bases, J lost 7 bases, and 16 bases stayed unmatched. This CDR3 spans 18 amino acids. The CDR3, as DNA: TGCGCCAGCAGCTCCGGGACAGGGTTTGTTATCAGTGGTGAAAAACTGTTTTTT. It translates to CASSSGTGFVISGEKLFF. The entire variable domain, with the rest obtained from reference TRBV5-1 and TRBJ1-4, is as follows: KAGVTQTPRYLIKTRGQQVTLSCSPISGHRSVSWYQQTPGQGLQFLFEYFSETQRNKGNFPGRFSGRQFSNSRSEMNVSTLELGDSALYLCASSSGTGFVISGEKLFFGSGTQLSVL.

The V and J genes are TRBV12-3 or TRBV12-4 and TRBJ2-7, with D perhaps TRBD1 (6 bases). With 6 bases removed from V and 9 bases from J, the gap between germline ends came to 15 bases. The CDR3 runs to 12 residues. The CDR3 loop reads CASSHPGAGQYF. Here the CDR3 DNA reads TGTGCCAGCAGCCATCCAGGGGCTGGGCAGTACTTC.

As for this clonotype: At one end, the junction sequence differs from germline, possibly due to a read error. The CDR3, as DNA: TGTGCCAGCAGTTACACTGGACAGGTCTTCTTC. Translation: CASSYTGQVFF. The rearrangement links TRBV6-5 to TRBJ2-7; 7 positions match TRBD1. The CDR3 contains 11 residues. Germline V gene lookup returns CDR1 MNHEY and CDR2 SVGAGI.

The chain employs TRBV11-2 and TRBJ2-2, with 16 bases fitting TRBD2. Germline loops: CDR1 SGHAT, CDR2 FQNNGV. The CDR3 extends over 18 amino acids. The ends lost 5 bases at V and 4 bases at J; junction bases unmatched: 7. This CDR3 is CASSPGLAGGLGTGELFF. The CDR3 bases are TGTGCCAGCAGCCCGGGACTAGCGGGGGGGCTGGGCACCGGGGAGCTGTTTTTT.

The rearrangement joins TRBV27 to TRBJ2-7; 9 positions agree with TRBD1. V shed 0 bases and J 2 bases; nucleotides not matched to a gene: 5. Germline V CDR1 and CDR2: MNHEY, SMNVEV (reference sequence). There are 16 residues in the CDR3. For the CDR3, the DNA is TGTGCCAGCAGTTTATCAGTGACAGGGGGGGCCTACGAGCAGTACTTC. Translated: CASSLSVTGGAYEQYF.

This clonotype was seen only a few times. This rearrangement joins TRBV15 to TRBJ2-5; possibly TRBD1 for D (5 bases). The length of the CDR3 is 15 residues. In germline, CDR1 is LNHNV, CDR2 YYDKDF (reference sequence). Trimming took 0 bases from V and 2 from J, leaving 10 bases between them. The CDR3 DNA sequence: TGTGCCACCAGCAGAGATGGGGCGGTACAAGAGACCCAGTACTTC. It yields the protein CATSRDGAVQETQYF. Full variable domain (outside the CDR3, taken from reference TRBV15 and TRBJ2-5): DAMVIQNPRYQVTQFGKPVTLSCSQTLNHNVMYWYQQKSSQAPKLLFHYYDKDFNNEADTPDNFQSRRPNTSFCFLDIRSPGLGDTAMYLCATSRDGAVQETQYFGPGTRLLVL.

The sample holds a few counts of this clonotype. V gene TRBV6-1 combines with J gene TRBJ2-2; 7 nucleotides align to TRBD2. The CDR3 sequence is 16 residues long. Germline V gene sequence: CDR1 MNHNS, CDR2 SASEGT. V was clipped by 6 bases and J by 1 base; unmatched bases: 8. The CDR3 protein is CASSPRGRGNTGELFF. The CDR3 region has the DNA TGTGCCAGCAGCCCCCGGGGGAGGGGGAACACCGGGGAGCTGTTTTTT.

This clonotype was counted at least ten times. V is TRBV6-1 and J is TRBJ2-2, with D possibly matching TRBD2 (5 bases). This CDR3 region has 14 residues. Trimming took off 4 bases at V and 7 bases at J, with 13 bases between the two ends. Germline CDR1 MNHNS, CDR2 SASEGT. The CDR3 region has the DNA TGTGCCAGCAGTGCCCTTGAGGGCATCGGGGAGCTGTTTTTT. The encoded protein is CASSALEGIGELFF.

This chain links TRBV5-6 with TRBJ2-3, with D possibly being TRBD1 (6 bases). V shed 5 bases and J shed 2 bases, with 18 bases lying between them. The CDR3 loop spans 16 amino acids. Germline values: CDR1 SGHDT, CDR2 YYEEEE. In DNA, the CDR3 is TGTGCCAGCAGGGTGAGGACAGTCGGGCTCACAGATACGCAGTATTTT. This sequence encodes CASRVRTVGLTDTQYF.

This clonotype occurred many times. The genes are TRBV4-2 and TRBJ1-1, with a tentative D call TRBD1 (6 bases). Germline V gene lookup returns CDR1 LGHNA and CDR2 YNFKEQ. The CDR3 length is 15 residues. The ends were cut back, 4 bases at V and 5 bases at J, with 17 bases in the middle. CDR3 amino acids: CASSPPGTRKTEAFF. The DNA of the CDR3 is TGTGCCAGCAGCCCTCCCGGGACACGGAAGACTGAAGCTTTCTTT.

This clonotype was detected a few times. The chain links TRBV3-1 to TRBJ2-3; D is ambiguous. CDR1 and CDR2 from the germline V gene are LGHDT and YNNKEL (reference sequence). The V and J ends lost 8 bases and 6 bases respectively, with 15 bases between them. The CDR3 is 13 amino acids. The CDR3 loop is CASQETKRDTQYF. The DNA for the CDR3 is TGTGCCAGCCAGGAGACCAAACGGGATACGCAGTATTTT.

The chain joins TRBV20-1 to TRBJ2-5; no clear D gene. This CDR3 is built from 13 residues. Trimming left V 6 bases short and J 2 bases short, with 13 bases between. The germline gives CDR1 DFQATT, CDR2 SNEGSKA (reference sequence). CDR3 loop: CSAPTRLQETQYF. CDR3 in DNA: TGCAGTGCCCCTACCCGACTTCAAGAGACCCAGTACTTC.

This clonotype has a count of ten or more. The V call is TRBV12-3 or TRBV12-4, the J call TRBJ2-3, with 13 bases identical to TRBD2. There are 16 residues in the CDR3. V lost 5 bases and J lost 2; bases outside the gene matches: 4. CDR3: CASSRTSGSSTDTQYF. DNA for the CDR3: TGTGCCAGCAGTCGGACTAGCGGGAGTTCCACAGATACGCAGTATTTT.

Many counts were recorded for this clonotype. The genes are TRBV12-3 or TRBV12-4 and TRBJ2-7; TRBD2 matches 13 bases. The CDR3 sequence is 15 residues long. Trimming cost V 6 bases and J 7 bases; bases outside gene matches: 9. The CDR3 DNA reads TGTGCCAGCAGGGAACTAGCGGGAGGGCCTAAGGAGCAGTACTTC. This translates into CASRELAGGPKEQYF.

This clonotype has just a few counts. The chain joins TRBV20-1 to TRBJ1-5; TRBD1 aligns across 11 bases. This CDR3 is built from 14 residues. Per germline, CDR1 DFQATT and CDR2 SNEGSKA (reference sequence). J gave up 6 bases and V 5 bases, and 6 bases lay outside the gene matches. In DNA form, the CDR3 reads TGCAGTGCTGCCGGACAGGGGGCGTTTCAGCCCCAGCATTTT. It specifies CSAAGQGAFQPQHF.

This clonotype was recorded a few times. The chain has TRBV28 and TRBJ2-2; D tentatively reads TRBD1 or TRBD2 (5 bases each). The CDR3 consists of 14 residues. V lost 5 bases and J lost 6, with 13 bases in between. Germline lookup yields CDR1 MDHEN and CDR2 SYDVKM. The CDR3 reads CASSPPGAPGELFF. The DNA of the CDR3 is TGTGCCAGCAGTCCCCCCGGGGCCCCCGGGGAGCTGTTTTTT.

In its sample, this clonotype was seen a few times. V usage is TRBV5-1 and J usage is TRBJ2-5; possibly TRBD1 for D (7 bases). Germline V gene data show CDR1 as SGHRS and CDR2 as YFSETQ. The V gene lost 4 bases and the J gene lost 5 bases, with 15 bases spanning the gap. This CDR3 comprises 14 residues. The CDR3 region is CASSSRPGGETQYF. CDR3 bases: TGCGCCAGCAGCAGTCGACCAGGGGGGGAGACCCAGTACTTC.

Only a few counts were recorded for this clonotype. This chain joins TRBV4-1 and TRBJ2-7; TRBD1 agrees at 9 bases. The CDR3 has 22 amino acids. V shed 3 bases and J 3 bases; nucleotides not matched to a gene: 27. CDR1 is MGHRA, CDR2 YSYEKL, per germline. CDR3 amino acids: CASSHLDRGRRIADYRDYEQYF. The CDR3 DNA follows: TGCGCCAGCAGCCATTTGGACAGGGGAAGACGGATTGCGGATTATAGAGACTACGAGCAGTACTTC.

V is TRBV7-3 and J is TRBJ2-3, with TRBD2 matching 8 bases. J gave up 1 base and V 5 bases, and 11 bases lay outside the gene matches. Germline CDR1 reads SGHTA; CDR2 reads FQGTGA. This CDR3 is 17 amino acids long. The CDR3 coding sequence is TGTGCCAGCAGCCAGCACGGGGGGGCCGTGGGCACAGATACGCAGTATTTT. Its protein is CASSQHGGAVGTDTQYF.

The CDR3 protein is CASSSWGTAGEAFF. Here the CDR3 DNA reads TGTGCCAGCAGCAGTTGGGGGACGGCCGGTGAAGCTTTCTTT. The chain combines TRBV7-2 with TRBJ1-1, with D possibly TRBD1 on 5 matching bases. The V gene lost 5 bases and the J gene lost 7 bases, with 17 bases spanning the gap. This CDR3 contains 14 residues. The V gene's germline CDR1 is SGHTA and CDR2 FQGNSA.

This clonotype has ten or more counts. The chain employs TRBV7-6 and TRBJ2-1; D remains unclear. The V gene's germline CDR1 is SGHVS and CDR2 FNYEAQ. V shed 1 base and J shed 7 bases, with 11 bases lying between them. The CDR3 has 14 amino acids. CDR3 protein: CASSLESMGNEQFF. The DNA of the CDR3 is TGTGCCAGCAGCTTAGAAAGTATGGGGAATGAGCAGTTCTTC.

This clonotype has at least ten counts. The chain carries TRBV20-1 and TRBJ2-1; 10 nucleotides line up with TRBD1. The V segment lost 4 bases and the J segment 7 bases; nucleotides outside the gene matches: 10. Germline V gene data show CDR1 as DFQATT and CDR2 as SNEGSKA (reference sequence). The CDR3 length is 15 residues. CDR3 DNA sequence: TGCAGTGCTACCTCCGGGACAGGGGAGGGGAATGAGCAGTTCTTC. Residues: CSATSGTGEGNEQFF.

The table lists this clonotype with many counts. V usage is TRBV5-1 and J usage is TRBJ2-7, with D unclear. Deletions cut 7 bases from V and 0 bases from J, with 8 bases between. The CDR3 runs 12 residues. Germline assignment: CDR1 SGHRS and CDR2 YFSETQ. The CDR3 bases are TGCGCCAGCGGCGGCACCTCCTACGAGCAGTACTTC. Its protein is CASGGTSYEQYF.

The rearrangement links TRBV20-1 to TRBJ2-1, with D unresolved. Germline assignment: CDR1 DFQATT and CDR2 SNEGSKA (reference sequence). CDR3 length: 16 amino acids. The germline V and J ends were trimmed by 1 base and 0 bases, with 13 bases remaining between them. The CDR3 is CSARASMRSSYNEQFF. CDR3 coding DNA: TGCAGTGCTAGAGCGAGTATGCGGAGCTCCTACAATGAGCAGTTCTTC.